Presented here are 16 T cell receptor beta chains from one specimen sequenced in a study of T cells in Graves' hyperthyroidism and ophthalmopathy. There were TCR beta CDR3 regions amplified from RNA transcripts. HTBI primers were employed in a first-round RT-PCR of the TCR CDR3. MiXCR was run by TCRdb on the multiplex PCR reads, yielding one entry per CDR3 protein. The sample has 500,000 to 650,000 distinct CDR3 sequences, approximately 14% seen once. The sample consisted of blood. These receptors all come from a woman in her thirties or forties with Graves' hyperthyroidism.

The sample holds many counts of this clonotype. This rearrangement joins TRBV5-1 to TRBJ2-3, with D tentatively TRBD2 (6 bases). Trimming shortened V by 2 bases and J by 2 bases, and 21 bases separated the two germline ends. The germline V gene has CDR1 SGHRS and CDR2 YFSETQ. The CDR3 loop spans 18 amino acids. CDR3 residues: CASSFSLNSGGDTDTQYF. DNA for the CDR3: TGCGCCAGCAGCTTCTCTCTAAATAGCGGTGGAGACACAGATACGCAGTATTTT.

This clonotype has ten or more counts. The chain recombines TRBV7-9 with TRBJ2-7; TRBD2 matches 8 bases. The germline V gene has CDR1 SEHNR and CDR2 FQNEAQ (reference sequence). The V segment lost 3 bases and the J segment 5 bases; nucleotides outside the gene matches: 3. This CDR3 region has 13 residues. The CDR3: CASSFGTRDEQYF. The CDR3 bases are TGTGCCAGCAGCTTCGGGACTAGGGACGAGCAGTACTTC.

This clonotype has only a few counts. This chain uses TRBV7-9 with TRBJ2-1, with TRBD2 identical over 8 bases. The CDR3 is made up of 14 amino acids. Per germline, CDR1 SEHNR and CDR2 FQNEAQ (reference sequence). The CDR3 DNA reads TGTTCTGACGCGACTAGCGACTCCTACAATGAGCAGTTCTTC. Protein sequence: CSDATSDSYNEQFF.

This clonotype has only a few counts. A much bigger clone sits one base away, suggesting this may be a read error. The CDR3 DNA is TGTGCCAGCACCACGGGGGAGGGGAGCTCCTACGAGCAGGACTTC. This gives the protein CASTTGEGSSYEQDF. This chain links TRBV27 with TRBJ2-7, with TRBD2 matching over 7 bases. CDR1 and CDR2 (germline): MNHEY, SMNVEV (reference sequence). The CDR3 contains 15 residues.

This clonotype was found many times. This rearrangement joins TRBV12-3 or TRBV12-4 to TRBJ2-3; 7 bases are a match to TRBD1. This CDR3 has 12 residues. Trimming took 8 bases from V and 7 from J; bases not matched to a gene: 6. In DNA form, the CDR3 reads TGTGCCAGCTCAAACAGGGGACATACGCAGTATTTT. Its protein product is CASSNRGHTQYF.

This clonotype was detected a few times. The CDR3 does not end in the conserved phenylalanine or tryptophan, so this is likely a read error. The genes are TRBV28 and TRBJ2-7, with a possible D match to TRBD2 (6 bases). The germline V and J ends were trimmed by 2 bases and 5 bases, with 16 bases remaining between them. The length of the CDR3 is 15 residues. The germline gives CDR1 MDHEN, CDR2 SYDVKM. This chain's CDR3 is CASSLGGGGTDEQYL. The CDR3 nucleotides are TGTGCCAGCAGTTTAGGTGGGGGAGGTACCGACGAGCAGTACCTC.

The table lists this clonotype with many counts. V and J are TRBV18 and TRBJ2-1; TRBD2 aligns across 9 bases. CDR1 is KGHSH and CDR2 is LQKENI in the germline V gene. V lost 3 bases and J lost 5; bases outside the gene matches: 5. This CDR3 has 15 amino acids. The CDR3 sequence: CASSPSWTSDNEQFF. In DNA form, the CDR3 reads TGTGCCAGCTCACCGTCCTGGACTAGCGACAATGAGCAGTTCTTC.

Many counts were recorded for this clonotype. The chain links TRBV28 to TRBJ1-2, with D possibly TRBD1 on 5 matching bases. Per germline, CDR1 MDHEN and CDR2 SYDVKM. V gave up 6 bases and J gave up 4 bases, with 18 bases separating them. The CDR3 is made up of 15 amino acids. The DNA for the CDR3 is TGTGCCAGCAGCCCTCAGACAGCATCAACCTATGGCTACACCTTC. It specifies CASSPQTASTYGYTF.

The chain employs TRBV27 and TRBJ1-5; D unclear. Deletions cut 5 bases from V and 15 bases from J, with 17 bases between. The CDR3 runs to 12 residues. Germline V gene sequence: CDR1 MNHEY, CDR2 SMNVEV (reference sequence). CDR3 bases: TGTGCCAGCAGTGCCTTGGGTTCGGCCCGGCATTTT. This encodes CASSALGSARHF.

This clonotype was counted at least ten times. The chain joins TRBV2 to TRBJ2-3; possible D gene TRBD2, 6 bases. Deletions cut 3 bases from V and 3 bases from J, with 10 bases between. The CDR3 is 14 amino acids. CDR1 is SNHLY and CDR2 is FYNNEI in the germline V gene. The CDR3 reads CASSDWRVTDTQYF. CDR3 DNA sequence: TGTGCCAGCAGTGATTGGAGGGTGACAGATACGCAGTATTTT.

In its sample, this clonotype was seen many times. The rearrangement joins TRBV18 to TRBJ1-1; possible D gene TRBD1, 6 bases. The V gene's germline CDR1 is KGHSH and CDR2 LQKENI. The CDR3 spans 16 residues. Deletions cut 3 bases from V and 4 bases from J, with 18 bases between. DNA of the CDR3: TGTGCCAGCTCACCCCCTCCAGAGGGGGTTGGCACTGAAGCTTTCTTT. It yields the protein CASSPPPEGVGTEAFF.

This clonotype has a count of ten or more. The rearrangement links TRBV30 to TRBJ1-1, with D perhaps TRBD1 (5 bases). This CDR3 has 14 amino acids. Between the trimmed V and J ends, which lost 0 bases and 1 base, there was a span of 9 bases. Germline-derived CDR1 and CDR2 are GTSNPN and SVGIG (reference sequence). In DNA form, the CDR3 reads TGTGCCTGGAGTGTAAATACAGGGAACACTGAAGCTTTCTTT. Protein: CAWSVNTGNTEAFF.

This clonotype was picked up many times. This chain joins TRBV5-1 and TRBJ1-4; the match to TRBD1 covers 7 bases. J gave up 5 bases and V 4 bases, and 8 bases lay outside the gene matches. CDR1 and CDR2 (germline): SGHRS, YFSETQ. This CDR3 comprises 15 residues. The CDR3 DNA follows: TGCGCCAGCAGCCCTGACAGGGCAGGGAATGAAAAACTGTTTTTT. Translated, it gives CASSPDRAGNEKLFF.

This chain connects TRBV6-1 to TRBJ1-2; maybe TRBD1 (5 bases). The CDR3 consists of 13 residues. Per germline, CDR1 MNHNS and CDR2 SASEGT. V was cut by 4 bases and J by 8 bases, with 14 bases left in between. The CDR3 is CASSAPDNRGYTF. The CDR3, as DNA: TGTGCCAGCAGTGCGCCGGACAATCGGGGCTACACCTTC.

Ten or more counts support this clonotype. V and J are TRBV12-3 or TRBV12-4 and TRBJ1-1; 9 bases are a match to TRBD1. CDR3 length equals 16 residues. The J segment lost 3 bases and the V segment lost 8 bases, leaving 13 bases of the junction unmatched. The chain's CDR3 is CASAPGTGNRDTEAFF. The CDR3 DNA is TGTGCCAGCGCTCCTGGGACAGGGAATAGAGACACTGAAGCTTTCTTT.

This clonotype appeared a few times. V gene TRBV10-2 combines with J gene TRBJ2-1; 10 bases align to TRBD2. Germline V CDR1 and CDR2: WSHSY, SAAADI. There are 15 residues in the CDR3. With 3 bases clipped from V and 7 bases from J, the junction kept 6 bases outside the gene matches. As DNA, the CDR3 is TGCGCCAGCAGTGATTGGGCTAGCGGGAGAAATGAGCAGTTCTTC. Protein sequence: CASSDWASGRNEQFF.